The rows below give T cell receptor beta chains drawn from one sample of a study of CD8 T cells in Susac syndrome. TCRdb analysed the immunoSEQ multiplex PCR reads with MiXCR anew, one entry per CDR3 protein. The table includes about 180,000 distinct CDR3 sequences, 90% to 97% detected once. Specimen: CD4+ T cells from PBMCs. These receptors were taken from a human donor with multiple sclerosis. The CDR3 runs from the conserved cysteine through the conserved F or W. D genes are given only for firm matches. Rows give clone size only sometimes, using once, few, many, or a class for an expanded clone.

size,J,V,D,CDR3,DNA
-,TRBJ1-6,TRBV15,-,CATSPGGNGSPLHF,TGTGCCACCAGCCCGGGAGGTAATGGTTCACCCCTCCACTTT
-,TRBJ2-3,TRBV15,-,CAVGEDTQYF,TGTGCCGTCGGGGAAGATACGCAGTATTTT
-,TRBJ2-7,TRBV12-3/TRBV12-4,-,CASSFYRGGYEQYF,TGTGCCAGCAGCTTCTACAGGGGGGGCTACGAGCAGTACTTC
-,TRBJ1-5,TRBV15,-,CATSMRAGVGNQPQHF,TGTGCCACCAGTATGAGGGCAGGGGTGGGCAATCAGCCCCAGCATTTT
-,TRBJ2-7,TRBV5-1,-,CASSPREVSYEQYF,TGCGCCAGCAGCCCCAGGGAAGTCTCCTACGAGCAGTACTTC
-,TRBJ1-2,TRBV20-1,TRBD1,CSARGQGVYYGYTF,TGCAGTGCTAGAGGACAGGGGGTCTACTATGGCTACACCTTC
-,TRBJ2-7,TRBV7-8,TRBD1,CASSSLRDSYYEQYF,TGTGCCAGCAGCTCGCTAAGGGACAGTTACTACGAGCAGTACTTC
-,TRBJ2-1,TRBV5-5,-,CASSLDGPEQFF,TGTGCCAGCAGCTTGGATGGACCCGAGCAGTTCTTC
-,TRBJ1-1,TRBV20-1,-,CSARAWGGPGEAFF,TGCAGTGCTAGAGCGTGGGGGGGACCGGGAGAAGCTTTCTTT
-,TRBJ1-1,TRBV20-1,-,CSAPTTGRRGDAFF,TGCAGTGCCCCCACCACAGGGAGGAGAGGGGATGCTTTCTTT
-,TRBJ1-1,TRBV4-1,-,CASSQVGREGTEAFF,TGCGCCAGCAGCCAAGTCGGGCGGGAGGGGACTGAAGCTTTCTTT
-,TRBJ1-6,TRBV2,TRBD1,CASTPGQVGLAPLHF,TGTGCCAGCACCCCGGGACAGGTGGGATTGGCGCCCCTCCACTTT
-,TRBJ2-6,TRBV20-1,-,CSARTGLGANVLTF,TGCAGTGCTAGAACTGGGCTCGGGGCCAACGTCCTGACTTTC
-,TRBJ2-7,TRBV30,TRBD2,CASERGYEQYF,TGTGCCTCTGAGCGGGGCTACGAGCAGTACTTC
-,TRBJ1-1,TRBV14,TRBD1,CASSRELTGVTEAFF,TGTGCCAGCAGCCGAGAGTTGACAGGGGTCACTGAAGCTTTCTTT
-,TRBJ1-5,TRBV24-1,-,CATSDSDSLYSNQPQHF,TGTGCCACCAGTGATTCTGACAGTTTATATAGCAATCAGCCCCAGCATTTT
-,TRBJ2-3,TRBV24-1,-,CATSDRTGGPDTQYF,TGTGCCACCAGTGATCGGACAGGAGGGCCAGATACGCAGTATTTT
-,TRBJ2-7,TRBV2,-,CASSGSVLASEQYF,TGTGCCAGCAGTGGGTCGGTTTTGGCCTCCGAGCAGTACTTC
-,TRBJ2-5,TRBV30,-,CAWSVARGETQYF,TGTGCCTGGAGTGTAGCGAGGGGAGAGACCCAGTACTTC
-,TRBJ2-7,TRBV10-3,TRBD1,CAIGQGLEQYF,TGTGCCATCGGACAGGGCCTGGAGCAGTACTTC
-,TRBJ2-5,TRBV20-1,-,CSAGLGGTQYF,TGCAGTGCTGGGCTGGGGGGCACCCAGTACTTC
-,TRBJ2-5,TRBV7-9,TRBD1,CASSSGQGAEETQYF,TGTGCCAGCAGCTCGGGACAGGGGGCGGAAGAGACCCAGTACTTC
once,TRBJ1-2,TRBV12-3/TRBV12-4,TRBD1,CASSRQGAPGYGYTF,TGTGCCAGCAGTCGTCAGGGGGCGCCGGGGTATGGCTACACCTTC
-,TRBJ1-4,TRBV29-1,-,CSVGLGLEKLFF,TGCAGCGTTGGGCTGGGACTTGAAAAACTGTTTTTT